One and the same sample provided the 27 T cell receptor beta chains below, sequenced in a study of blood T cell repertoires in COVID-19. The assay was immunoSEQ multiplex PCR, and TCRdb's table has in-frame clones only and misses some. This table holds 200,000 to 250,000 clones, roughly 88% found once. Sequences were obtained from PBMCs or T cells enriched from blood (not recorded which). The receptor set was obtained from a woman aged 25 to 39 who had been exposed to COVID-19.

CDR3 nucleotide sequence: TGTGCCAGCAGTTCCGGACAAGCCGATGGCTACACCTTC. Encoded protein: CASSSGQADGYTF. V and J are TRBV28 and TRBJ1-2; a weak D match, TRBD1 (5 bases). Trimming stripped 4 bases from V and 6 bases from J, with 12 bases between. From germline, CDR1 is MDHEN and CDR2 SYDVKM. The CDR3 contains 13 residues.

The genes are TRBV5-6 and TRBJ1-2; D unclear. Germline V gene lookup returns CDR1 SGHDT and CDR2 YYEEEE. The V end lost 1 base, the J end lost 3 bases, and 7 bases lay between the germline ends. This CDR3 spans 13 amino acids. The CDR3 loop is CASSLNTDYGYTF. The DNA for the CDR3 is TGTGCCAGCAGCTTGAACACAGACTATGGCTACACCTTC. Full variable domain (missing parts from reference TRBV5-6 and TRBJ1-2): DAGVTQSPTHLIKTRGQQVTLRCSPKSGHDTVSWYQQALGQGPQFIFQYYEEEERQRGNFPDRFSGHQFPNYSSELNVNALLLGDSALYLCASSLNTDYGYTFGSGTRLTVV.

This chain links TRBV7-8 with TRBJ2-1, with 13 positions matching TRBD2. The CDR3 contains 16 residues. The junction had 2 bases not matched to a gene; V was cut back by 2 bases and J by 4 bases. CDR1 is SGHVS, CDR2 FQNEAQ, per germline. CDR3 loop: CASSLRLAGGYNEQFF. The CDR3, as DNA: TGTGCCAGCAGCTTAAGACTAGCGGGAGGATACAATGAGCAGTTCTTC.

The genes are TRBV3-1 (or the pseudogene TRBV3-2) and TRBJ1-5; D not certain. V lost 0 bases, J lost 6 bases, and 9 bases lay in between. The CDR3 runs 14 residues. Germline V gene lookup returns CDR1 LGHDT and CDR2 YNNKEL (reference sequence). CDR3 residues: CASSQDPGIQPQHF. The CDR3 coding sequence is TGTGCCAGCAGCCAAGACCCAGGTATTCAGCCCCAGCATTTT.

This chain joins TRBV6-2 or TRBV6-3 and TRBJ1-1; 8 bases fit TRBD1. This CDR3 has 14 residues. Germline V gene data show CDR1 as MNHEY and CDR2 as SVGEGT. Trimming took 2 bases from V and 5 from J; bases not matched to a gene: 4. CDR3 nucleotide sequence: TGTGCCAGCAGTTACGCAGGGGGCTCAACTGAAGCTTTCTTT. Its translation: CASSYAGGSTEAFF.

The CDR3 DNA follows: TGTGCCAGCAGCTTAGGCAGATCAGATACGCAGTATTTT. It encodes CASSLGRSDTQYF. The chain carries TRBV7-6 and TRBJ2-3; D call uncertain. V lost 1 base to trimming and J lost 4 bases, with 6 bases between them. This CDR3 region has 13 residues. Germline V gene lookup returns CDR1 SGHVS and CDR2 FNYEAQ.

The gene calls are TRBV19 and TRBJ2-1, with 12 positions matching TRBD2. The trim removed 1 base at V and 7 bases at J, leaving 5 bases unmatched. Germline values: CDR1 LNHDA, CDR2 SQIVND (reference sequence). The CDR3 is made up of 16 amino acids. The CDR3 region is CASSIGASGRGNEQFF. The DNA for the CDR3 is TGTGCCAGTAGTATAGGGGCTAGCGGGAGGGGGAATGAGCAGTTCTTC.

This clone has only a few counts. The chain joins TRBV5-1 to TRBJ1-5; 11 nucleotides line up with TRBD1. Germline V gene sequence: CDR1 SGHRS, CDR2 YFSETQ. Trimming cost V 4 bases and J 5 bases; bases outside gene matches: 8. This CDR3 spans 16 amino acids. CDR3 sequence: CASSPGQGARDQPQHF. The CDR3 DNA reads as TGCGCCAGCAGCCCCGGACAGGGGGCGCGAGATCAGCCCCAGCATTTT.

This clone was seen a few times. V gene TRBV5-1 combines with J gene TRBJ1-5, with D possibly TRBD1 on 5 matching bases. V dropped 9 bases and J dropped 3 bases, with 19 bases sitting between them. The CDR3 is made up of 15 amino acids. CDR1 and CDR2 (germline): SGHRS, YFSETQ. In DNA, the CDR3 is TGCGCCAATCAGGGCGGGGAGAGGTCCAATCAGCCCCAGCATTTT. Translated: CANQGGERSNQPQHF.

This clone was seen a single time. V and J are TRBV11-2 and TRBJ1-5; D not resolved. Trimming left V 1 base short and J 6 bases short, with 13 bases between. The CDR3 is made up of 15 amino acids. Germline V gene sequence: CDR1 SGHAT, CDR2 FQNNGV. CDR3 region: CASSLGTGSSQPQHF. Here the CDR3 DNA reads TGTGCCAGCAGCTTAGGGACGGGAAGCTCTCAGCCCCAGCATTTT.

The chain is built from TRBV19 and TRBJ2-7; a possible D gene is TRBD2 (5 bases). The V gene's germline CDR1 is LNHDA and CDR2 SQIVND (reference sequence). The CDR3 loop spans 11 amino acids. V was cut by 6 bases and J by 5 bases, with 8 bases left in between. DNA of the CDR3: TGTGCCAGTAGGCCGAGGGACGAGCAGTACTTC. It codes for CASRPRDEQYF.

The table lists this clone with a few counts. CDR3 bases: TGCAGCGTTGTGCTGGGTCGGGACACTGAAGCTTTCTTT. It yields the protein CSVVLGRDTEAFF. The V call is TRBV29-1, the J call TRBJ1-1, with D unresolved. Trimming stripped 4 bases from V and 3 bases from J, with 12 bases between. Looked up from germline, CDR1 is SQVTM and CDR2 is ANQGSEA. This CDR3 contains 13 residues.

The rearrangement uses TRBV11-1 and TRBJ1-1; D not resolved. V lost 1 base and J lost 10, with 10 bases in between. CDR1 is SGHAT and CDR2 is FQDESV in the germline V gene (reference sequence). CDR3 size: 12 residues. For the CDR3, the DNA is TGTGCCAGCAGCTTAGTCGGGATGGCAGCTTTCTTT. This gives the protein CASSLVGMAAFF.

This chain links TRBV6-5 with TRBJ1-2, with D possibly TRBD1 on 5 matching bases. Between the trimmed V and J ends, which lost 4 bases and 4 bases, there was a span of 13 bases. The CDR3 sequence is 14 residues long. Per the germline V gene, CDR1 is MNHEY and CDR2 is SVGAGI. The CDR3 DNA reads TGTGCCAGCAGTTCCGGCATAGGGGCCTATGGCTACACCTTC. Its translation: CASSSGIGAYGYTF.

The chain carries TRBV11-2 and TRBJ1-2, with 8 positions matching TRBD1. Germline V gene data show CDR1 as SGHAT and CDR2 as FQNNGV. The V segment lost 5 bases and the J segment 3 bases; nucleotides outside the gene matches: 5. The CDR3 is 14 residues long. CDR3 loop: CASSPRTGHYGYTF. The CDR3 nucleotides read TGTGCCAGCAGCCCTCGGACAGGGCACTATGGCTACACCTTC.

CDR3 region: CASSVTGTHGYTF. Here the CDR3 DNA reads TGTGCCAGCAGCGTTACCGGGACACATGGCTACACCTTC. The chain employs TRBV5-5 and TRBJ1-2, with D perhaps matching TRBD1 (6 bases). Germline V gives CDR1 SGHKS, CDR2 YYEKEE (reference sequence). The V end was cut by 4 bases, the J end by 6 bases, with 13 bases between. This CDR3 has 13 residues.

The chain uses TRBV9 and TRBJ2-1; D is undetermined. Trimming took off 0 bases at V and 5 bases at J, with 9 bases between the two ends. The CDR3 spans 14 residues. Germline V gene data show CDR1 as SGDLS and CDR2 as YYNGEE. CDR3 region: CASSVVPRDNEQFF. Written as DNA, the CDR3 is TGTGCCAGCAGCGTAGTCCCCCGTGACAATGAGCAGTTCTTC.

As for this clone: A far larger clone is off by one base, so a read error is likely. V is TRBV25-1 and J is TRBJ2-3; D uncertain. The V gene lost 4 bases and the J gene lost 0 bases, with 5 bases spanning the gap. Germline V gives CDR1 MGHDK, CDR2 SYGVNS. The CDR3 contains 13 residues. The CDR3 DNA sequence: TGTGCCAGCAGTGCGACTAGCACAGATACGCAGTATTTT. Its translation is CASSATSTDTQYF.

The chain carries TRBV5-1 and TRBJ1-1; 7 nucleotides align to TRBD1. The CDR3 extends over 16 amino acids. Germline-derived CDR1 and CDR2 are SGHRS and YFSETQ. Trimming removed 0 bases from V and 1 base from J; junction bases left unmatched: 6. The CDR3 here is CASSLARGTGNTEAFF. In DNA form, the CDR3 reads TGCGCCAGCAGCTTGGCCAGGGGGACTGGGAACACTGAAGCTTTCTTT.

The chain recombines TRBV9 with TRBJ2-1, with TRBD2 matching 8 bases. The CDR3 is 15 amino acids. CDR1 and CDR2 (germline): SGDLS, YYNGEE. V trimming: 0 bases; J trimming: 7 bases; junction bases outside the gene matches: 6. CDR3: CASSVVSGNANEQFF. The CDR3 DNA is TGTGCCAGCAGCGTAGTTAGCGGGAATGCGAATGAGCAGTTCTTC.

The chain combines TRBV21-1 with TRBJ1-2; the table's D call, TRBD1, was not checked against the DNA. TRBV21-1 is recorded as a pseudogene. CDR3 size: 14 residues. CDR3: CASSKLQQGEGYTF. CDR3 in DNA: TGTGCCAGCAGCAAGCTTCAACAGGGGGAGGGCTACACCTTC.

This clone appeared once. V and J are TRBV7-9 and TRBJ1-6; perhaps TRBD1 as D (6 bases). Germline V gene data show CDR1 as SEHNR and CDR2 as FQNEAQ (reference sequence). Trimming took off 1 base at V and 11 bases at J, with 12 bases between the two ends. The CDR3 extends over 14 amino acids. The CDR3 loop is CASSLDRVEAPLHF. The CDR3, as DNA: TGTGCCAGCAGCTTAGACAGGGTGGAGGCACCCCTCCACTTT.

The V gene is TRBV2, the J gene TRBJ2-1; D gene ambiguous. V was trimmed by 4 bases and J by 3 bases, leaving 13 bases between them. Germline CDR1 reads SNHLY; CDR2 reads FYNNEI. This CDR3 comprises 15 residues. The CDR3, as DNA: TGTGCCAGCAGTGTTCTTCGGAACAGCTACAATGAGCAGTTCTTC. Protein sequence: CASSVLRNSYNEQFF.

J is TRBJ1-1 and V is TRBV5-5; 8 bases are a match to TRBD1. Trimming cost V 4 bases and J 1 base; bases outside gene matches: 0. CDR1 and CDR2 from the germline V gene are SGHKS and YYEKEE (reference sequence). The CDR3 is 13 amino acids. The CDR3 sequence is CASSGQGNTEAFF. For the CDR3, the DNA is TGTGCCAGCAGCGGACAGGGGAACACTGAAGCTTTCTTT.

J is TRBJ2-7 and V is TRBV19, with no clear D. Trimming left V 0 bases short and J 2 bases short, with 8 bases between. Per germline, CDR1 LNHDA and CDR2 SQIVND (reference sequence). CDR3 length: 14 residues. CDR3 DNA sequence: TGTGCCAGTAGTATAGATCGACAAGCCTACGAGCAGTACTTC. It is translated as CASSIDRQAYEQYF.

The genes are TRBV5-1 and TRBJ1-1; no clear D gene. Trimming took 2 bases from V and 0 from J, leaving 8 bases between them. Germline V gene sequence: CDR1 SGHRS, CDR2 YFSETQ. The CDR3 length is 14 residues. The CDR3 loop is CASSFDTLNTEAFF. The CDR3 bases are TGCGCCAGCAGCTTCGACACCTTGAACACTGAAGCTTTCTTT.

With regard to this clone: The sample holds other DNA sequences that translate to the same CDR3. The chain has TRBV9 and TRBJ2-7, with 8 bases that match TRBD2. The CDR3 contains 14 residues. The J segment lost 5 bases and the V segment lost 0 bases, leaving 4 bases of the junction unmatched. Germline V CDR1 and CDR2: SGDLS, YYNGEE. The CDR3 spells CASSVAGGPHEQYF. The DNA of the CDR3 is TGTGCCAGCAGCGTAGCGGGAGGGCCGCACGAGCAGTACTTC.